The next 2 T cell receptor beta chains were all read from a single sample in a study of regulatory T cells in long-lasting Graves disease. Time point here: persistent/refractory GD, antithyroid drugs over 5 years with positive TRAb. Researchers made the TCR library from RNA that was extracted from PBMCs. To make TCR beta libraries, researchers used iRepertoire HTBI primers and Arm-PCR of CDR3 regions. TCRdb processed the multiplex PCR reads anew with MiXCR; each CDR3 protein has one entry. In the table there are 400,000 to 500,000 distinct CDR3 sequences, 22% of which are singletons. Sequenced material: peripheral blood mononuclear cells (PBMCs), taken when the disease was refractory, from a patient treated with antithyroid drugs. Receptors were obtained from a female donor with Graves disease.

This clonotype was seen more than once but under ten times. This chain joins TRBV29-1 and TRBJ1-1; D not certain. The CDR3 is 12 residues long. The V end was cut by 5 bases, the J end by 6 bases, with 13 bases between. Germline V gene lookup returns CDR1 SQVTM and CDR2 ANQGSEA. The CDR3 spells CSVSLELPEAFF. The DNA of the CDR3 is TGCAGCGTTTCCCTTGAGTTACCTGAAGCTTTCTTT.

This clonotype showed up many times. The V and J genes are TRBV7-3 and TRBJ2-5; either TRBD1 or TRBD2 may fit D (6 bases each). Trimming cost V 4 bases and J 7 bases, with 19 bases left between them. The CDR3 loop spans 15 amino acids. Germline V gene lookup returns CDR1 SGHTA and CDR2 FQGTGA. CDR3: CASSSGAGGVWTQYF. CDR3 DNA: TGTGCCAGCAGCTCGGGGGCCGGAGGGGTGTGGACCCAGTACTTC.